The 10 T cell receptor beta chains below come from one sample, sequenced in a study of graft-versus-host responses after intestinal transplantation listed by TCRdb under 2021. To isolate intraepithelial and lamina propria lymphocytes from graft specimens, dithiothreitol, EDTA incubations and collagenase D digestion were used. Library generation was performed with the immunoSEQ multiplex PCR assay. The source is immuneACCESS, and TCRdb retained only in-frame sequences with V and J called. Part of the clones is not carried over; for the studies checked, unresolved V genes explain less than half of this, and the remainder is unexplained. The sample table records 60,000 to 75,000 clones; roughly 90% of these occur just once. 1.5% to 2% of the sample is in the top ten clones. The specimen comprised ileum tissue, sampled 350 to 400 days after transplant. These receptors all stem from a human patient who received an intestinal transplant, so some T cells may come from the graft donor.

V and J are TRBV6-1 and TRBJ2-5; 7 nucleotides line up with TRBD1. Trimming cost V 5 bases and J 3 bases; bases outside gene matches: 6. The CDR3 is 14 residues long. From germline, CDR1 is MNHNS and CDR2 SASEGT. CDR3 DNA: TGTGCCAGCAGTCTCAGGGGGAAGGAAGAGACCCAGTACTTC. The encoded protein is CASSLRGKEETQYF.

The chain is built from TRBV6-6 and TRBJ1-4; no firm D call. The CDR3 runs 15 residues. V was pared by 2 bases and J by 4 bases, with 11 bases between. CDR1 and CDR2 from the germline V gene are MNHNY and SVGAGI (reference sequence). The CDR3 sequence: CASSYLMDLNEKLFF. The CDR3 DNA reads TGTGCCAGCAGTTACCTCATGGACCTTAATGAAAAACTGTTTTTT.

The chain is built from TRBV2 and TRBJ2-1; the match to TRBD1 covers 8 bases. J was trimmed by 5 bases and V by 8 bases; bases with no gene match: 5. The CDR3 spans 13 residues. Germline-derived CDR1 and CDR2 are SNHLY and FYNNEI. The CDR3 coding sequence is TGTGCCAGCTCGACAGGGGCGGACAATGAGCAGTTCTTC. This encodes CASSTGADNEQFF.

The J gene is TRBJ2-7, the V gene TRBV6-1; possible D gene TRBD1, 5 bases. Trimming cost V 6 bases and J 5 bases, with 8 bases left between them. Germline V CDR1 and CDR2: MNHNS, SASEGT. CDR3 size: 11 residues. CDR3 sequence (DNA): TGTGCCAGCAGACAGGTTCACGAGCAGTACTTC. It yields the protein CASRQVHEQYF.

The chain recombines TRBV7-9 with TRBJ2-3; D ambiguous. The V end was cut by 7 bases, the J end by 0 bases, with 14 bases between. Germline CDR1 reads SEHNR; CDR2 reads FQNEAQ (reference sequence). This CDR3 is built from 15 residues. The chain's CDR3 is CASITELSSTDTQYF. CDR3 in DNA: TGTGCCAGCATAACTGAGTTATCTAGCACAGATACGCAGTATTTT.

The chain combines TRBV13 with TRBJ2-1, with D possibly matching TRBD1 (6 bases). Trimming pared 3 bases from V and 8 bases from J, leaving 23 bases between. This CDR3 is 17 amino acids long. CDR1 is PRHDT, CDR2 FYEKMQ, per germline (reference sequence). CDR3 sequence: CASSFSRGLLPGDEQFF. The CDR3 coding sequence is TGTGCCAGCAGCTTTTCGCGCGGACTGTTACCAGGGGATGAGCAGTTCTTC.

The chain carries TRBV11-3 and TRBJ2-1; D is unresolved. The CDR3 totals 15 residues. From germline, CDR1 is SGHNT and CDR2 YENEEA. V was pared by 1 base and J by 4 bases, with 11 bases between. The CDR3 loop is CASSLGSPTYNEQFF. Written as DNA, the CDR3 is TGTGCCAGCAGCTTAGGAAGTCCTACTTACAATGAGCAGTTCTTC.

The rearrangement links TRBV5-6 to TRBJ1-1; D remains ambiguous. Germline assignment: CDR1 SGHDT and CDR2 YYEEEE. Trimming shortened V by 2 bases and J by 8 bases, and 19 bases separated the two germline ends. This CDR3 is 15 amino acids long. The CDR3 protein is CASSFIGEQGREAFF. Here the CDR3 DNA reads TGTGCCAGCAGCTTTATCGGGGAACAAGGGCGGGAAGCTTTCTTT.

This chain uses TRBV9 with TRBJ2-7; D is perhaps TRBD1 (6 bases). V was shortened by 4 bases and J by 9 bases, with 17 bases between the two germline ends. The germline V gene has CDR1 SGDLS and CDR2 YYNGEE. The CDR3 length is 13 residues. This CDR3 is CASSPGNRDGQYF. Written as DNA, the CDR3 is TGTGCCAGCAGCCCCGGAAACAGGGATGGGCAGTACTTC.

The CDR3 DNA reads as TGTGCCAGCAGCGTAGGCGGCTGGGAGGGCCAAGAGACCCAGTACTTC. Its translation is CASSVGGWEGQETQYF. The chain recombines TRBV9 with TRBJ2-5; TRBD2 matches at 7 bases. The junction had 6 bases not matched to a gene; V was cut back by 0 bases and J by 1 base. The CDR3 is made up of 16 amino acids. CDR1 and CDR2 (germline): SGDLS, YYNGEE. Supplemented by reference TRBV9 and TRBJ2-5, the full variable domain reads DSGVTQTPKHLITATGQRVTLRCSPRSGDLSVYWYQQSLDQGLQFLIQYYNGEERAKGNILERFSAQQFPDLHSELNLSSLELGDSALYFCASSVGGWEGQETQYFGPGTRLLVL.